This is a list of T cell receptor beta chains from one sample in a study of cytomegalovirus exposure and HLA in healthy donors. Assay: immunoSEQ multiplex PCR; the TCRdb copy retains only in-frame clones and omits some. The table lists 55,000 to 85,000 clones, roughly 90% of them singletons. Sequencing was carried out using PBMCs. Receptors originate from a woman aged 30 to 39 in good health and CMV-seronegative. Each CDR3 is given with its conserved first and last residue. Fields, in order: clone size, V gene, J gene, D gene, CDR3 DNA, CDR3 protein. The D gene is left open where the match is weak. Part of the rows lack a size; the others show once, few, many or a class for expanded clones.

.	TRBV19	TRBJ1-3	.	TGTGCCAGTAGTATTGGGGGTCAGGGGCCTGGAAACACCATATATTTT	CASSIGGQGPGNTIYF
.	TRBV27	TRBJ2-7	TRBD1	TGTGCCAGCAGTTTAAAAGGGGGCACCTACGAGCAGTACTTC	CASSLKGGTYEQYF
.	TRBV5-8	TRBJ1-5	.	TGTGCCAGCAGCCCTGAGGCGGGGTCCGGGCAGCCCCAGCATTTT	CASSPEAGSGQPQHF
once	TRBV7-2	TRBJ2-5	.	TGTGCCAGCAGCTTAGTAGGTCAGGTCCAAGAGACCCAGTACTTC	CASSLVGQVQETQYF
.	TRBV6-1	TRBJ2-3	.	TGTGCCAGCAGTGTCCGCGAGGGAGATACGCAGTATTTT	CASSVREGDTQYF
.	TRBV7-8	TRBJ2-7	.	TGTGCCAGCAGCGTAAATACAGGATTCCCTACGGAGCAGTACTTC	CASSVNTGFPTEQYF
.	TRBV18	TRBJ1-2	.	TGTGCCAGCTCACCACTCGCAGGGCCGGACTATGGCTACACCTTC	CASSPLAGPDYGYTF
.	TRBV6-1	TRBJ2-2	TRBD2	TGTGCCAGCAGGTATAGCGGGAGGGCCGCCGGGGAGCTGTTTTTT	CASRYSGRAAGELFF
.	TRBV7-7	TRBJ1-1	.	TGTGCTAGCAGCATTACAGGGAGGGGGACTGAAGCTTTCTTT	CASSITGRGTEAFF
.	TRBV28	TRBJ1-5	.	TGTGCCAGCAGTACGGGGAGCAATCAGCCCCAGCATTTT	CASSTGSNQPQHF
.	TRBV27	TRBJ1-1	TRBD1	TGTGCCAGCAGTAAAGGGCGGGGACAGGTAAGTGACACTGAAGCTTTCTTT	CASSKGRGQVSDTEAFF
once	TRBV30	TRBJ2-7	TRBD2	TGTGCCTGGAGCTCGCGGGAGCCTTCCTACGAGCAGTACTTC	CAWSSREPSYEQYF
.	TRBV5-1	TRBJ2-2	TRBD2	TGCGCCAGCAGCTTGGCTGCCGGGAGGGCCGGCGGGGAGCTGTTTTTT	CASSLAAGRAGGELFF
.	TRBV4-2	TRBJ1-3	TRBD1	TGTGCCAGCAGCCTTATACGGACAGGCTCTGGAAACACCATATATTTT	CASSLIRTGSGNTIYF
.	TRBV19	TRBJ1-5	.	TGTGCCAGTAGTATTGAGGGCTCTCGCCAGCCCCAGCATTTT	CASSIEGSRQPQHF
.	TRBV28	TRBJ2-6	.	TGTGCCAGCAGTCCTACAGGACAGCCCGTCTCTGGGGCCAACGTCCTGACTTTC	CASSPTGQPVSGANVLTF
.	TRBV4-2	TRBJ2-2	TRBD2	TGTGCCAGCAGCCAAGATTGGGTCGGGAGGGGGACCGGGGAGCTGTTTTTT	CASSQDWVGRGTGELFF
.	TRBV10-1	TRBJ2-2	TRBD1	TGCGCCAGCAGTGAGTCGGGACAGTCCACCGGGGAGCTGTTTTTT	CASSESGQSTGELFF
.	TRBV19	TRBJ1-3	TRBD1	TGTGCCAGTAGTATAGCCGGGACAGGGATGGCTGGAAACACCATATATTTT	CASSIAGTGMAGNTIYF
.	TRBV30	TRBJ1-1	TRBD1	TGTGCCTGGAGTGCGGACAGGGTCGGAGCTTTCTTT	CAWSADRVGAFF
.	TRBV6-5	TRBJ2-7	.	TGTGCCAGCAGTGGTATGGACAGACCCTACGAGCAGTACTTC	CASSGMDRPYEQYF
.	TRBV11-3	TRBJ2-1	TRBD1	TGTGCCAGCAGCTACCGGACAGGCCCCTACAATGAGCAGTTCTTC	CASSYRTGPYNEQFF
.	TRBV15	TRBJ2-4	.	TGTGCCACCAGCAGAGCGGGAGTGGCCAAAAACATTCAGTACTTC	CATSRAGVAKNIQYF
.	TRBV4-2	TRBJ1-2	TRBD1	TGTGCCAGCAGCCAGGGACAGGGGCCTAACTATGGCTACACCTTC	CASSQGQGPNYGYTF
.	TRBV5-6	TRBJ2-7	.	TGTGCCAGCAGCAGGGACAACTACGAGCAGTACTTC	CASSRDNYEQYF
once	TRBV4-3	TRBJ2-7	.	TGCGCCAGCAGCCCGGGAGTGAACCACTACGAGCAGTACTTC	CASSPGVNHYEQYF
.	TRBV2	TRBJ2-5	TRBD2	TGTGCCAGCAGTGAAGCGTGGCGGGAGGTCGCAGAGACCCAGTACTTC	CASSEAWREVAETQYF
.	TRBV4-2	TRBJ2-7	.	TGTGCCAGCAGCCGGGGACTGGGGGGCGAGCAGTACTTC	CASSRGLGGEQYF
.	TRBV27	TRBJ1-5	TRBD1	TGTGCCAGCAGACCGACAGGGGGCGCACCCAGCAATCAGCCCCAGCATTTT	CASRPTGGAPSNQPQHF
.	TRBV4-1	TRBJ2-5	TRBD2	TGCGCCAGCAGCCAGTCTAGCGGGAGGGAGGAGACCCAGTACTTC	CASSQSSGREETQYF
.	TRBV19	TRBJ1-5	TRBD1	TGTGCCAGTAGTAACAAAGGGACAGGGGGGCTCTCCTTTAGCAATCAGCCCCAGCATTTT	CASSNKGTGGLSFSNQPQHF
.	TRBV19	TRBJ1-1	.	TGTGCCAGTAGTATACAGAACACTGAAGCTTTCTTT	CASSIQNTEAFF
.	TRBV19	TRBJ1-1	.	TGTGCCAGTAGTCTCCTCGGGGAGACTGAAGCTTTCTTT	CASSLLGETEAFF
.	TRBV7-2	TRBJ2-6	TRBD1	TGTGCCAGCAGCTTAGCACGGGACAGGGGGCCCTCTGGGGCCAACGTCCTGACTTTC	CASSLARDRGPSGANVLTF
.	TRBV6-5	TRBJ1-1	.	TGTGCCAGCAATTCAGAAAGACAGGAAGCTTTCTTT	CASNSERQEAFF
.	TRBV19	TRBJ2-7	.	TGTGCCAGTAGTATAGACGGTCCCTCCTACGAGCAGTACTTC	CASSIDGPSYEQYF
.	TRBV28	TRBJ2-4	TRBD1	TGTGCCAGCAGCCCCCCGGGACAGGGTCGAAACATTCAGTACTTC	CASSPPGQGRNIQYF
.	TRBV7-9	TRBJ2-7	TRBD1	TGTGCCAGCAGCCCTAGGACAGGGGACACCGCAAGCTCCTACGAGCAGTACTTC	CASSPRTGDTASSYEQYF
.	TRBV7-2	TRBJ1-2	TRBD1	TGTGCCAGCAGCTTAGAGGCAGGGGGCGCGAGATATGGCTACACCTTC	CASSLEAGGARYGYTF
.	TRBV5-1	TRBJ2-1	TRBD2	TGCGCCAGCAGCTTGGTTCGCGGGAGTTCCTACAATGAGCAGTTCTTC	CASSLVRGSSYNEQFF
.	TRBV13	TRBJ2-3	TRBD2	TGTGCCAGCAGCTTAGATCTAGCGGATGCAGATACGCAGTATTTT	CASSLDLADADTQYF
once	TRBV10-3	TRBJ1-4	TRBD1	TGTGCCATCAGTGGGACAGGGGATGAAAAACTGTTTTTT	CAISGTGDEKLFF
.	TRBV7-3	TRBJ1-1	TRBD1	TGTGCCAGCAGCTGGGACAGAAACACTGAAGCTTTCTTT	CASSWDRNTEAFF
.	TRBV27	TRBJ2-3	TRBD1	TGTGCCAGCACCTTGGACAGGGCCACAGATACGCAGTATTTT	CASTLDRATDTQYF
.	TRBV5-1	TRBJ2-2	.	TGCGCCAGCAGCTTGGGGAACAGTCCGAACACCGGGGAGCTGTTTTTT	CASSLGNSPNTGELFF
.	TRBV28	TRBJ1-5	TRBD1	TGTGCCAGCAGTCGGGGGACAGGGGATAGCAATCAGCCCCAGCATTTT	CASSRGTGDSNQPQHF
.	TRBV25-1	TRBJ1-2	.	TGTGCCAGCAGTGTGGCAGGGTTAGATGGCTACACCTTC	CASSVAGLDGYTF
once	TRBV19	TRBJ1-1	TRBD1	TGTGCCAGTAAAATGGACAGGGACACTGAAGCTTTCTTT	CASKMDRDTEAFF